The 5 T cell receptor beta chains given below trace back to one sample, sequenced in a study of monozygotic twins with inflammatory bowel disease. TCRdb reprocessed the 5' RACE reads and keeps a single row for each CDR3 protein, giving no DNA. The listing records approximately 340,000 distinct CDR3 sequences. The sequenced sample consisted of blood. The receptors were gathered from a human donor with ulcerative colitis or Crohn's disease, or a healthy co-twin of an affected twin (not recorded which).

The rearrangement joins TRBV20-1 to TRBJ1-2. The CDR3 totals 13 residues. Germline V CDR1 and CDR2: DFQATT, SNEGSKA (reference sequence). CDR3: CSASPYENYGYTF.

The chain carries TRBV12-3 or TRBV12-4 and TRBJ1-5; TCRdb outputs TRBD1, but without DNA this stays unchecked. CDR3 size: 14 residues. The CDR3 sequence is CASRGQSNDQPQHF.

The CDR3 protein is CASSLRLGSYNEQFF. V gene TRBV12-3 or TRBV12-4 combines with J gene TRBJ2-1. The CDR3 loop spans 15 amino acids.

This chain uses TRBV5-5 with TRBJ1-3; as DNA is missing, the TRBD1 call by TCRdb cannot be tested. The CDR3 extends over 15 amino acids. In germline, CDR1 is SGHKS, CDR2 YYEKEE (reference sequence). The CDR3 reads CASRRTGTSGNTIYF.

This rearrangement joins TRBV7-2 to TRBJ1-1; TCRdb picks TRBD1, but there is no DNA to check that call. The CDR3 is 12 residues long. CDR1 SGHTA and CDR2 FQGNSA come from the germline V gene. Here the CDR3 reads CASSLRDREAFF.